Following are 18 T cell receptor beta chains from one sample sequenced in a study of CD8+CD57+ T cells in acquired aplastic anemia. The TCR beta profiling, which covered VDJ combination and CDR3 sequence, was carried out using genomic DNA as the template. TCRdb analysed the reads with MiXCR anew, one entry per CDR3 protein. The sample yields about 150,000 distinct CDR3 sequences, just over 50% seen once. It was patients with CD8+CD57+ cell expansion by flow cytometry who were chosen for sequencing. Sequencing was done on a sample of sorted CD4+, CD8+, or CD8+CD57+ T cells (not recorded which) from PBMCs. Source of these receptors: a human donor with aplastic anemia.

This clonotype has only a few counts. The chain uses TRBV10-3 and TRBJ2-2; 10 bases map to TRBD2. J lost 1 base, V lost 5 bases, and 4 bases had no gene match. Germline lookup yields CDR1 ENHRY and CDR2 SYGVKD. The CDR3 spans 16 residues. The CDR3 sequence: CAISPKRGGNTGELFF. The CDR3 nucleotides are TGTGCCATCAGTCCTAAGCGGGGGGGGAACACCGGGGAGCTGTTTTTT.

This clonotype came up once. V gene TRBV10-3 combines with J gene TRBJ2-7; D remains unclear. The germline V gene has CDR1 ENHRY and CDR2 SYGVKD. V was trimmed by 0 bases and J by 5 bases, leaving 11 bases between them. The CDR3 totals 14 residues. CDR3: CAISESSPLDEQYF. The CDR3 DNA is TGTGCCATCAGTGAGTCGAGTCCCCTCGACGAGCAGTACTTC.

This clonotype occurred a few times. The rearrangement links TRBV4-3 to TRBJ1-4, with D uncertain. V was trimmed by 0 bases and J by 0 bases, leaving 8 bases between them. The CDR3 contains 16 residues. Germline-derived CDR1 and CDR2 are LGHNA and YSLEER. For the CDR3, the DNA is TGCGCCAGCAGCCAAGACGGCGTTGCAACTAATGAAAAACTGTTTTTT. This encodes CASSQDGVATNEKLFF.

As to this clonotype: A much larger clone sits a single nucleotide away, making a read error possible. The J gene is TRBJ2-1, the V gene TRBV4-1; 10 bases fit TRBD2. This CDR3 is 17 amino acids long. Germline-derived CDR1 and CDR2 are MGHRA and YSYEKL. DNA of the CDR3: TGCGCCAGCAGCCACGGACTAGCGGCGACCTCCCACAATGAGCAGTTCTTC. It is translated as CASSHGLAATSHNEQFF.

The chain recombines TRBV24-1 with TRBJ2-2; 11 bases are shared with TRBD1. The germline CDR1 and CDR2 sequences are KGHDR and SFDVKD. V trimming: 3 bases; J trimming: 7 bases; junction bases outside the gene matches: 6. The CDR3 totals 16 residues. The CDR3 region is CATSDRTGGRSGELFF. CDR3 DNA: TGTGCCACCAGTGATAGGACAGGGGGCAGAAGCGGGGAGCTGTTTTTT.

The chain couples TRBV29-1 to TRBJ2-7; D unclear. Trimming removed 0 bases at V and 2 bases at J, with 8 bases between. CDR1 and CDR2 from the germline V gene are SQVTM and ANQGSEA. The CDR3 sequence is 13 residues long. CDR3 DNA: TGCAGCGTTGAAGAAGCACAGCCCTACGAGCAGTACTTC. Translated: CSVEEAQPYEQYF.

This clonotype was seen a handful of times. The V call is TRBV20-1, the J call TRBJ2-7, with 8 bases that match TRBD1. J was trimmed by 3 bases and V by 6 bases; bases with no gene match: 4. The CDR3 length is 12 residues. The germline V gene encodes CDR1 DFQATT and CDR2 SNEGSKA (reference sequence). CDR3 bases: TGCAGTGCCGCCGGGACAGGCTACGAGCAGTACTTC. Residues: CSAAGTGYEQYF.

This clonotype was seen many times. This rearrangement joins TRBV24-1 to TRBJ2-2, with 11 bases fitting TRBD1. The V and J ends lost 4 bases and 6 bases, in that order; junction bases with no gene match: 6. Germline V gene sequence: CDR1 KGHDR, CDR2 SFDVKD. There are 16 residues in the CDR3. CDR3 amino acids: CATSDPDRGLAGELFF. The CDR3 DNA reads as TGTGCCACCAGTGACCCGGACAGGGGGCTAGCCGGGGAGCTGTTTTTT.

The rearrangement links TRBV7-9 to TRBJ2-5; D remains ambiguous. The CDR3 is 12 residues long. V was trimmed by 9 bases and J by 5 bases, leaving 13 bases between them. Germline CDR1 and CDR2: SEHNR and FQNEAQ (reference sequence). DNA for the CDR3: TGTGCCAGTACCCTGGATGCGGAGACCCAGTACTTC. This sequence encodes CASTLDAETQYF.

The CDR3 DNA reads as TGTGCCAGTAGTTTGGGACAGGGAGGGACCCAGTACTTC. It translates to CASSLGQGGTQYF. The chain combines TRBV19 with TRBJ2-5; 9 bases fit TRBD1. V was pared by 5 bases and J by 7 bases, with 5 bases of the junction left unmatched. This CDR3 has 13 amino acids. Germline CDR1 and CDR2: LNHDA and SQIVND (reference sequence).

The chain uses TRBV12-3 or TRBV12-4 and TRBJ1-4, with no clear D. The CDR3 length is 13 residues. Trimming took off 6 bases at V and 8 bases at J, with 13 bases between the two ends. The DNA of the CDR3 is TGTGCCAGCAGCCCGCAGGAAGGAGAAAAACTGTTTTTT. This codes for CASSPQEGEKLFF.

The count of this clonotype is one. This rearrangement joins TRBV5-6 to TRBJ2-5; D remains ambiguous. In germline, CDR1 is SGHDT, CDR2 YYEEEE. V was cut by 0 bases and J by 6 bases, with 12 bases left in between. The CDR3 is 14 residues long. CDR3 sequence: CASSLAGQVKTQYF. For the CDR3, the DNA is TGTGCCAGCAGCTTGGCAGGTCAGGTAAAGACCCAGTACTTC.

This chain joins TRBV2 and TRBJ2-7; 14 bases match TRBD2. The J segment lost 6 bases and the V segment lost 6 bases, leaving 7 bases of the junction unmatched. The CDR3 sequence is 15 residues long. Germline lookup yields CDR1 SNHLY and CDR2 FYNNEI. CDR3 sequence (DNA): TGTGCCAGCAGGGTAGGGACTAGCGGGAGAGGCGAGCAGTACTTC. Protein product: CASRVGTSGRGEQYF.

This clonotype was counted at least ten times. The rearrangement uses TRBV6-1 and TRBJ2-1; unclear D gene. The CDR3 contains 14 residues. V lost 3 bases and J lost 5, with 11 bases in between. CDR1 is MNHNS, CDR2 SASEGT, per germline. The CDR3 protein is CASSEQQLNNEQFF. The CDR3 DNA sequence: TGTGCCAGCAGTGAGCAACAGCTCAACAATGAGCAGTTCTTC.

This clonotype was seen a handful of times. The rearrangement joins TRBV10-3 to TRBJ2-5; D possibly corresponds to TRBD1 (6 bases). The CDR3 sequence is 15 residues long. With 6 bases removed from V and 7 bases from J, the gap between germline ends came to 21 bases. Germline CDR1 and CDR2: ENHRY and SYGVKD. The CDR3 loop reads CAISGSGTSSSTQYF. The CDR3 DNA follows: TGTGCCATCAGCGGATCCGGGACATCTTCTTCGACCCAGTACTTC.

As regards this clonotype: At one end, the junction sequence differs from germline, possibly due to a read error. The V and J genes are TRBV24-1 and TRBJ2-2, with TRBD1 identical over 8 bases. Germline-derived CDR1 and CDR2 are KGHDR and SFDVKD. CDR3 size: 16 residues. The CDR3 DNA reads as TGTGCCGCCAGTGAGTCGACAGGGGAGGACACCGGGGAGCTGTTTTTT. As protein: CAASESTGEDTGELFF.

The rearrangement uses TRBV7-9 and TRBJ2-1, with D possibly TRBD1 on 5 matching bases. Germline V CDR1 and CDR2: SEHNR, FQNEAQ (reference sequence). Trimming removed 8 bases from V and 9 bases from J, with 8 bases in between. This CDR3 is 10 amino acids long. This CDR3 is CASQGGEQFF. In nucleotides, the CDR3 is TGTGCCAGCCAGGGTGGTGAGCAGTTCTTC.

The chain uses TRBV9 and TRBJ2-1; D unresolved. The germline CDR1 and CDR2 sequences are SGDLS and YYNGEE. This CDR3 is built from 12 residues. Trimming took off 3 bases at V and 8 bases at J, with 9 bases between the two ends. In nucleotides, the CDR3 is TGTGCCAGCAGCGGTGGATGGGATGAGCAGTTCTTC. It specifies CASSGGWDEQFF.